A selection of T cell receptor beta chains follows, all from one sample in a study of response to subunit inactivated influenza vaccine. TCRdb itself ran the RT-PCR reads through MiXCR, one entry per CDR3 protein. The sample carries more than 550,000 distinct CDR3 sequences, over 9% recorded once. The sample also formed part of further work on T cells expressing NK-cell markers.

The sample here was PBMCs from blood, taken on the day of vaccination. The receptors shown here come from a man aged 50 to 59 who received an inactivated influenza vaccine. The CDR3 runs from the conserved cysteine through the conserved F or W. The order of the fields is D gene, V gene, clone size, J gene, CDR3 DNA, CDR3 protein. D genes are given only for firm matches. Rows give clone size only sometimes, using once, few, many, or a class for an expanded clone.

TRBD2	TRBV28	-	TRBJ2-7	TGTGCCAGCAGTTCACCCCCGGGACTAGAGGAGAGGGAGCAGTACTTC	CASSSPPGLEEREQYF
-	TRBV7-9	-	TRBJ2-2	TGTGGGACAACGAACACCGGGGAGCTGTTTTTT	CGTTNTGELFF
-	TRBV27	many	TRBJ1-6	TGTGCCAGCAACCCCTCCGGTCGTTATAATTCACCCCTCCACTTT	CASNPSGRYNSPLHF
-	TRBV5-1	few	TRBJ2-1	TGCGCCAGCAGCTTGGCTCTCCAGGCCTCCCGCTCCTACAATGAGCAGTTCTTC	CASSLALQASRSYNEQFF
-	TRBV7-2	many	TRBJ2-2	TGTGCCAGCAGCTTAGTGAGGGCTGGCACCGGGGAGCTGTTTTTT	CASSLVRAGTGELFF
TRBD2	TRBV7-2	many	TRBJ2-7	TGTGCCAGCAGCTCCACTAGCGGCCCCTACGAGCAGTACTTC	CASSSTSGPYEQYF
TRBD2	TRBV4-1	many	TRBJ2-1	TGTGCCAGCAGCCAAGGTGGCGGGAGCTCCTACAATGAGCAGTTCTTC	CASSQGGGSSYNEQFF
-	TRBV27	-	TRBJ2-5	TGTGCCAGCAGTTCGCTCGACAGATCCCATCAGACCCAGTACTTC	CASSSLDRSHQTQYF
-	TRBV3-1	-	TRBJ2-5	TGTGCCAGCAGCGATGCCGTTACCCAAGAGACCCAGTACTTC	CASSDAVTQETQYF
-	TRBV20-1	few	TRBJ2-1	TGCAGTGCTAGATATCTCAATGAGCAGTTCTTC	CSARYLNEQFF
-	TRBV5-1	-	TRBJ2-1	TGCGCCAGCAGCGTCGGGACACACAGTGAGCAGTTCTTC	CASSVGTHSEQFF
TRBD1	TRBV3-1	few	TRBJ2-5	TGTGCCAGCAGCCCCCGGGACAGGGTCGAGACCCAGTACTTC	CASSPRDRVETQYF
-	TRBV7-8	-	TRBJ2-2	TGTGCCAGCAGCTTGATTACACCCCCCCCCGGGGAGCTGTTTTTT	CASSLITPPPGELFF
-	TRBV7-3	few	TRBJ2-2	TGTGCCAGCAGCCCGACCCTCTTCCGCACCGGGGAGCTGTTTTTT	CASSPTLFRTGELFF
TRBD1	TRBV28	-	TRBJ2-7	TGTGCCAGCCTTGGGACAGACTCCTACGAGCAGTACTTC	CASLGTDSYEQYF
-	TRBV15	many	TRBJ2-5	TGTGCCGCCAAACCCCTGGGCCAAGAGACCCAGTACTTC	CAAKPLGQETQYF
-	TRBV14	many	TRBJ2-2	TGTGCCAGGATTGACGGGGAGCTGTTTTTT	CARIDGELFF
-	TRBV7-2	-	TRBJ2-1	TGTGCCAGCAGCTCCGGGACTTCCCCCTACAATGAGCAGTTCTTC	CASSSGTSPYNEQFF
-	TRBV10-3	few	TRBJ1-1	TGTGCCATCAGTGAGTCAGGGAATATGAACACTGAAGCTTTCTTT	CAISESGNMNTEAFF
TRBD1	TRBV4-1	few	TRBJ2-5	TGCGCCAGCAGCCGGCCGGGACAGGGAGAGACCCAGTACTTC	CASSRPGQGETQYF
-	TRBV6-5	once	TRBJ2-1	TGTGCCAGCACCGACTCGGGGAATGAGCAGTTCTTC	CASTDSGNEQFF
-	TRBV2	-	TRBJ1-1	TGTGCCAGCAGTGAGATCGTCCCAGGAGCTTTCTTT	CASSEIVPGAFF
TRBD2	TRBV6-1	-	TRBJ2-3	TGTGCCAGCAACCACGGGAGGGGACTCGACACAGATACGCAGTATTTT	CASNHGRGLDTDTQYF
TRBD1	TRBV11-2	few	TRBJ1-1	TGTGCCAGCAGCAAGGGGGCTTCCACTGAAGCTTTCTTT	CASSKGASTEAFF
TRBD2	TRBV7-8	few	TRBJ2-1	TGTGCCAGCAGCTCCTCCCGGACTAGCAGCAATGAGCAGTTCTTC	CASSSSRTSSNEQFF
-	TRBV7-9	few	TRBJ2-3	TGTGCCAGCAGCCCCTCGTCGCGGAGCACAGATACGCAGTATTTT	CASSPSSRSTDTQYF
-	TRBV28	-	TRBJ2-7	TGTGCCAGCAGGTCGGGGGTTCAGAGGGAGCGGGTCCCCTACGAGCAGTACTTC	CASRSGVQRERVPYEQYF
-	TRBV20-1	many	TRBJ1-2	TGCAGTGCGGTAGGGTTATTGTCCTATGGCTACACCTTC	CSAVGLLSYGYTF
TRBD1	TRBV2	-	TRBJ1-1	TGTGCCAGCAGTGCCCAGGGGGCGAGGACTGAAGCTTTCTTT	CASSAQGARTEAFF
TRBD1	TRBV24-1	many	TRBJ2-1	TGTGCCACCGCGAAGACAGGGAGTCCCTACAATGAGCAGTTCTTC	CATAKTGSPYNEQFF
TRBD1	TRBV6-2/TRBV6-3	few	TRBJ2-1	TGTGCCAGCAGTTACTCGATTACCTTGGGACAGGGACCACCCGCGCAGTTCTTC	CASSYSITLGQGPPAQFF
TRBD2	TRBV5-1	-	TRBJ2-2	TGCGCCAGCAGCCTGGGACTAGCGGGGCTATCGAACACCGGGGAGCTGTTTTTT	CASSLGLAGLSNTGELFF
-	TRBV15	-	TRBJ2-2	TGTGCCACCAGCGTGGGGTATCGGAACACCGGGGAGCTGTTTTTT	CATSVGYRNTGELFF
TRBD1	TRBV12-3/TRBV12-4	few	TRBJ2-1	TGTGCCAGCAGTCCGAACAGGGGGCTCTACAATGAGCAGTTCTTC	CASSPNRGLYNEQFF
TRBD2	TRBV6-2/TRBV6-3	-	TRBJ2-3	TGTGCCAGCAGCTTGCTCCTAGCGGGGGATACGCAGTATTTT	CASSLLLAGDTQYF
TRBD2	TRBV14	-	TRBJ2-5	TGTGCCAGCAGCCCTACTAGCGGCGGCTGGGAGACCCAGTACTTC	CASSPTSGGWETQYF
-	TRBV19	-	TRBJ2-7	TGTGCCAGTAGTATAGGTGACAGCTCCCTCTACGAGCAGTACTTC	CASSIGDSSLYEQYF
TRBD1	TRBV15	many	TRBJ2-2	TGTGCCACCAGCAGGGGGACAGCCCCCGCCGGGGAGCTGTTTTTT	CATSRGTAPAGELFF
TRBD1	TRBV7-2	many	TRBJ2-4	TGTGCCAGCAGCCCCCAAAGACAGGGCAACATTCAGTACTTC	CASSPQRQGNIQYF
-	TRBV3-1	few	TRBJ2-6	TGTGCCAGCAGCCAAGATCTTAGGAACTCTGGGGCCAACGTCCTGACTTTC	CASSQDLRNSGANVLTF
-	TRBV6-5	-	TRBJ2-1	TGTGCCAGCAGTTACCCGGGAGTCTCAGGGGGCAATGAGCAGTTCTTC	CASSYPGVSGGNEQFF
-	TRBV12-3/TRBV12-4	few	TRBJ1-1	TGTGCCAGCAGTTTAGGGGCGTACAGGAACACTGAAGCTTTCTTT	CASSLGAYRNTEAFF
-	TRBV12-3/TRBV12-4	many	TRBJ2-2	TGTGCCAGCACCCCGGGGCTTGCGGACACCGGGGAGCTGTTTTTT	CASTPGLADTGELFF
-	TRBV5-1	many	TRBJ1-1	TGCGCCAGCAGCCAAGGGGAGAGCTCGAACACTGAAGCTTTCTTT	CASSQGESSNTEAFF
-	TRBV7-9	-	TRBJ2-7	TGTGCCAGCAGCTCTCCTGTCGCCTACGAGCAGTACTTC	CASSSPVAYEQYF
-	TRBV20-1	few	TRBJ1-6	TGCAGTGCTAGCCCACAGTCTTCTGGTGTGCCCCTCCACTTT	CSASPQSSGVPLHF
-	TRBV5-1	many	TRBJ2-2	TGCGCCAGCAGTTATATCCGAACGAACACCGGGGAGCTGTTTTTT	CASSYIRTNTGELFF
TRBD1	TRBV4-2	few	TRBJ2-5	TGTGCCAGCAGCCAAGGAGGTCCAGGGGGCCAAGAGACCCAGTACTTC	CASSQGGPGGQETQYF
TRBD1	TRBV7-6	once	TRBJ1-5	TGTGCCAGCAGCCTCGGACAGGGGGGCGTCAATCAGCCCCAGCATTTT	CASSLGQGGVNQPQHF
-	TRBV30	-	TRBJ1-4	TGTGCCTGGAGTGTACAAGGTGAAAAACTGTTTTTT	CAWSVQGEKLFF
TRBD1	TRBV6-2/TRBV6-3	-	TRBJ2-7	TGTGCCAGCAGTTACACCGACAGGGCAAACGAGCAGTACTTC	CASSYTDRANEQYF
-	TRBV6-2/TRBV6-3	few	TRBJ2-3	TGTGCCAGCAGTTACTCGAAACTTGCAGATACGCAGTATTTT	CASSYSKLADTQYF
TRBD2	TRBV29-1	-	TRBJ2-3	TGCAGCGTTGAGGGGCTAGCGGGGCTCCAAGCGGGGAATACGCAGTATTTT	CSVEGLAGLQAGNTQYF
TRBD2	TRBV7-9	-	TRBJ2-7	TGTGCCAGCAGCCTACAAACCGGGACTATCGGCAGGGACGAGCAGTACTTC	CASSLQTGTIGRDEQYF
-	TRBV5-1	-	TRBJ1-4	TGCGCCAGCAGCTTGTGGGGGGCGCAGGAAAAACTGTTTTTT	CASSLWGAQEKLFF
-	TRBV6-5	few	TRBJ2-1	TGTGCCAGCAGTTGGGACATCTTGGACAATGAGCAGTTCTTC	CASSWDILDNEQFF
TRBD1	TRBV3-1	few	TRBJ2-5	TGTGCCAGCAGCCAACCCCACAGGGGTGAGACCCAGTACTTC	CASSQPHRGETQYF
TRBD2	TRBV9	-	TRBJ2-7	TGTGCCAGCAGCGCGACTAGCGGGGGACCCTACGAGCAGTACTTC	CASSATSGGPYEQYF
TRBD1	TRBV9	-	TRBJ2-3	TGTGCCAGCAGCCGACAACAGGGGGAGAGGTTAGATACGCAGTATTTT	CASSRQQGERLDTQYF